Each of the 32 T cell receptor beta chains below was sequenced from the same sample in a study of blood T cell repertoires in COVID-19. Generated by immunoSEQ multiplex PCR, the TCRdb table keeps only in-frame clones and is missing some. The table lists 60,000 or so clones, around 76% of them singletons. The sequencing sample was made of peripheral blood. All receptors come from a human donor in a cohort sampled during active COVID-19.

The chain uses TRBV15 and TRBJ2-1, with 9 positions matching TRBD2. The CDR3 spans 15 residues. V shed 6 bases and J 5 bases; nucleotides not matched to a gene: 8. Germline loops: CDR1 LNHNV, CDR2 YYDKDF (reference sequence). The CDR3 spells CATSSRLAENNEQFF. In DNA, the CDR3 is TGTGCCACCAGTTCCAGACTAGCGGAAAACAATGAGCAGTTCTTC. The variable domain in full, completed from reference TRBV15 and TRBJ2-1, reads DAMVIQNPRYQVTQFGKPVTLSCSQTLNHNVMYWYQQKSSQAPKLLFHYYDKDFNNEADTPDNFQSRRPNTSFCFLDIRSPGLGDTAMYLCATSSRLAENNEQFFGPGTRLTVL.

CDR3: CASRKAQGHSGANVLTF. Here the CDR3 DNA reads TGTGCCAGTAGAAAAGCACAGGGCCACTCTGGGGCCAACGTCCTGACTTTC. J is TRBJ2-6 and V is TRBV19, with a possible D match to TRBD1 (6 bases). Germline assignment: CDR1 LNHDA and CDR2 SQIVND (reference sequence). V lost 6 bases and J lost 0, with 15 bases in between. CDR3 length equals 17 residues.

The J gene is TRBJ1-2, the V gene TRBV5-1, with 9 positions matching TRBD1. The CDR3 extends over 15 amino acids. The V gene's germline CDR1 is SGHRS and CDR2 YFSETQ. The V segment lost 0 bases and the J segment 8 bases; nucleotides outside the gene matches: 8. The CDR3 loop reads CASSLEDRGFRGYTF. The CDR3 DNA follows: TGCGCCAGCAGCTTGGAGGACAGGGGATTTCGGGGCTACACCTTC.

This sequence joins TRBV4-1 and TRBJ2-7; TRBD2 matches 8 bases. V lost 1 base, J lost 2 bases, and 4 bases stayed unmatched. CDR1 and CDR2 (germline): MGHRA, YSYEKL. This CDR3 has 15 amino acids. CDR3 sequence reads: CASSQVSGSAYEQYF. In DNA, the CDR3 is TGCGCCAGCAGCCAAGTCAGCGGGAGTGCCTACGAGCAGTACTTC.

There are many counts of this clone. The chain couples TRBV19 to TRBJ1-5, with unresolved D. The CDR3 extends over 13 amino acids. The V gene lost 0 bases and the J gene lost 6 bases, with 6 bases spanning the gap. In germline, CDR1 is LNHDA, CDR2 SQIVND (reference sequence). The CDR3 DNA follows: TGTGCCAGTAGTATAGAGGTGAGTCAGCCCCAGCATTTT. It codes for CASSIEVSQPQHF.

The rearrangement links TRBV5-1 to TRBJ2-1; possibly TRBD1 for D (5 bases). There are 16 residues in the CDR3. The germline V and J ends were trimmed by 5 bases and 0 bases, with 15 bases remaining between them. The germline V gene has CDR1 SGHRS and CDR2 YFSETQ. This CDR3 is CASRPTVPSSYNEQFF. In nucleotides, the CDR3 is TGCGCCAGCAGACCGACAGTTCCCAGCTCCTACAATGAGCAGTTCTTC. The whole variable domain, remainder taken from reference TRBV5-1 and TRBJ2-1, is KAGVTQTPRYLIKTRGQQVTLSCSPISGHRSVSWYQQTPGQGLQFLFEYFSETQRNKGNFPGRFSGRQFSNSRSEMNVSTLELGDSALYLCASRPTVPSSYNEQFFGPGTRLTVL.

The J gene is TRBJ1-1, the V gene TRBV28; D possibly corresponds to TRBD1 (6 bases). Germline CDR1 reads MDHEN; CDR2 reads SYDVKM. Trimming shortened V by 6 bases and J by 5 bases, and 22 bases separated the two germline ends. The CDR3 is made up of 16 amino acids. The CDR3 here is CASRAQGRRGKTEAFF. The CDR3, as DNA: TGTGCCAGCAGGGCCCAGGGGCGTAGGGGGAAAACTGAAGCTTTCTTT.

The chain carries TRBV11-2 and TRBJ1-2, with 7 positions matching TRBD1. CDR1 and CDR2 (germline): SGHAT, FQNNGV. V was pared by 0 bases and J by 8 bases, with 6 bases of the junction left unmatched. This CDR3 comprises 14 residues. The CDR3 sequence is CASSLDRGSGGYTF. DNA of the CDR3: TGTGCCAGCAGCTTAGACAGGGGGTCGGGAGGCTACACCTTC.

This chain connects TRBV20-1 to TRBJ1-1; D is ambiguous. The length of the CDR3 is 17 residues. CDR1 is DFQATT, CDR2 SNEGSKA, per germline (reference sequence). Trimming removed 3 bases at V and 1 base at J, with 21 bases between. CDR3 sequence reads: CSASFVLHGRKNTEAFF. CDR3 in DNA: TGCAGTGCTAGTTTTGTCCTTCATGGCAGAAAGAACACTGAAGCTTTCTTT.

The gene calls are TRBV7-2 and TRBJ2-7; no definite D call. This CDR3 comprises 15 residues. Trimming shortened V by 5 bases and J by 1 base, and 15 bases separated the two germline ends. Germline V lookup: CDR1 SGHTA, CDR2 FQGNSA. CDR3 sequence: CASSALFYPSYEQYF. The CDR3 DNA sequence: TGTGCCAGCAGCGCCCTTTTCTACCCGTCCTACGAGCAGTACTTC. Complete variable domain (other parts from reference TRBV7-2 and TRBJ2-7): GAGVSQSPSNKVTEKGKDVELRCDPISGHTALYWYRQSLGQGLEFLIYFQGNSAPDKSGLPSDRFSAERTGGSVSTLTIQRTQQEDSAVYLCASSALFYPSYEQYFGPGTRLTVT.

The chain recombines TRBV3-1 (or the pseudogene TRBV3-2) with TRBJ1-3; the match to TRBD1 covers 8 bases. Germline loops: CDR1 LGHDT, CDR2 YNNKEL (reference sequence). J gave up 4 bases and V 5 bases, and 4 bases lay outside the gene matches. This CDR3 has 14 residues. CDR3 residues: CASSFRGQGNTIYF. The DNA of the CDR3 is TGTGCCAGCAGCTTCAGGGGGCAGGGAAACACCATATATTTT.

The CDR3 DNA sequence: TGTGCCAGCAGCTTAGCTGGGACAGGGCTTAATCAGCCCCAGCATTTT. This gives the protein CASSLAGTGLNQPQHF. The chain recombines TRBV7-8 with TRBJ1-5, with 9 bases aligning to TRBD1. Germline CDR1 is SGHVS and CDR2 is FQNEAQ. V was pared by 0 bases and J by 4 bases, with 4 bases of the junction left unmatched. This CDR3 spans 16 amino acids.

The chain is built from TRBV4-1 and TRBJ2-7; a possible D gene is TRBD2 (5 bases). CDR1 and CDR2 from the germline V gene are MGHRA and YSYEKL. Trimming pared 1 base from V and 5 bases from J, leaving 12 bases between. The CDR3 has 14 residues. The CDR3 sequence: CASSQAVSSDEQYF. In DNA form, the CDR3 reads TGCGCCAGCAGCCAAGCTGTCAGTAGCGACGAGCAGTACTTC.

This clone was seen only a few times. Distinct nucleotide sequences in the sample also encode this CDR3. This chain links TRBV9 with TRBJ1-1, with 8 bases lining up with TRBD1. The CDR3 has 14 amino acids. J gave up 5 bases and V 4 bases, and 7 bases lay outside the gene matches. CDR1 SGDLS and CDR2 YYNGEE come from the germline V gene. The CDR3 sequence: CASSLGQGHTEAFF. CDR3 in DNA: TGTGCCAGCAGCCTAGGACAGGGCCATACTGAAGCTTTCTTT.

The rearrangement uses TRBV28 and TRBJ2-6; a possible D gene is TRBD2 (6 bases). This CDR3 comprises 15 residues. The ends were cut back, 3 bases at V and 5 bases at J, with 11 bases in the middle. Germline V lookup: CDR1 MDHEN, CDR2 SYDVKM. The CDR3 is CASSFRRGRANVLTF. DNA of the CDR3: TGTGCCAGCAGTTTCCGACGCGGGAGGGCCAACGTCCTGACTTTC.

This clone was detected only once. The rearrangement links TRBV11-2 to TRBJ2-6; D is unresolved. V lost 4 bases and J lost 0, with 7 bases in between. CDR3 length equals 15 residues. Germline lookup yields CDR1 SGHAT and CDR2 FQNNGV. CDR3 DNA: TGTGCCAGCAGCTCCCGCTACTCTGGGGCCAACGTCCTGACTTTC. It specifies CASSSRYSGANVLTF.

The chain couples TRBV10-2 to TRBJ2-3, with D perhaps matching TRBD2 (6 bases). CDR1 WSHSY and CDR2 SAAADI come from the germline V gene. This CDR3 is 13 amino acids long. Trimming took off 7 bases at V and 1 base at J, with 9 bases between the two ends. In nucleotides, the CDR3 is TGCGCCAGCATTAGCGGTGGCACAGATACGCAGTATTTT. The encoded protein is CASISGGTDTQYF.

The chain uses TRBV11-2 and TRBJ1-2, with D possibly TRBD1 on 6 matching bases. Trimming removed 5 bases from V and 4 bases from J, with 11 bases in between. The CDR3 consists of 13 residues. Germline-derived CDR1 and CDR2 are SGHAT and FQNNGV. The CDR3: CASSHRARYGYTF. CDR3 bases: TGTGCCAGCAGCCACAGGGCGCGCTATGGCTACACCTTC.

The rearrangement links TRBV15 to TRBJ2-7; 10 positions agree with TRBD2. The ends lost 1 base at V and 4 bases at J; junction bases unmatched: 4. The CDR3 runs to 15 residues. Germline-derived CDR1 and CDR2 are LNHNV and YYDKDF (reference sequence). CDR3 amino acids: CATSRAAGGQYEQYF. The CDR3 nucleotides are TGTGCCACCAGCAGAGCAGCGGGAGGGCAGTACGAGCAGTACTTC.

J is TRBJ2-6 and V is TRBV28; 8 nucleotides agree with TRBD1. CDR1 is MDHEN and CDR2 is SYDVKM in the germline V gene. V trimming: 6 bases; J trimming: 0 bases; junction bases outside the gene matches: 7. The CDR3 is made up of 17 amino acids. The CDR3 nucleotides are TGTGCCAGCAGCCCCGGGACAGGTCTCTCTGGGGCCAACGTCCTGACTTTC. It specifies CASSPGTGLSGANVLTF.

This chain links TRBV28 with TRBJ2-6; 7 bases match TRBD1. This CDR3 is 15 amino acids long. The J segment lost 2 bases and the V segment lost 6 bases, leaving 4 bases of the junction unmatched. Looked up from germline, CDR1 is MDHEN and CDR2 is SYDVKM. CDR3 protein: CASRLGGAGANVLTF. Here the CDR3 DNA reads TGTGCCAGCAGGCTAGGGGGCGCTGGGGCCAACGTCCTGACTTTC.

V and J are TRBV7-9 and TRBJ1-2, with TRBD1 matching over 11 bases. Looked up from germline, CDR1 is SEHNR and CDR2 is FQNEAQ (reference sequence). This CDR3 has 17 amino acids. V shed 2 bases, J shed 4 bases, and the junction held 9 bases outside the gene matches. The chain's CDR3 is CASSLRTGGLLTYGYTF. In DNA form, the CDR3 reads TGTGCCAGCAGCTTACGGACAGGGGGCCTACTAACCTATGGCTACACCTTC.

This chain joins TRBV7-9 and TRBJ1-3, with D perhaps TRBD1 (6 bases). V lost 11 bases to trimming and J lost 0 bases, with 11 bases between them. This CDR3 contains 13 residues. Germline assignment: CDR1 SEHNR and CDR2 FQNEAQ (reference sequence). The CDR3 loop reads CALGQLSGNTIYF. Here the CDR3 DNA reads TGTGCCCTTGGACAGCTCTCTGGAAACACCATATATTTT.

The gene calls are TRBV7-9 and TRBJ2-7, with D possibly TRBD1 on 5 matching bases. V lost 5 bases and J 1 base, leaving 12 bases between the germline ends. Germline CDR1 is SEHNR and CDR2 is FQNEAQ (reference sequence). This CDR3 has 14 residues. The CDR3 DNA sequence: TGTGCCAGCAGCCCCAGGGCCAGTTCCTACGAGCAGTACTTC. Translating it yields CASSPRASSYEQYF.

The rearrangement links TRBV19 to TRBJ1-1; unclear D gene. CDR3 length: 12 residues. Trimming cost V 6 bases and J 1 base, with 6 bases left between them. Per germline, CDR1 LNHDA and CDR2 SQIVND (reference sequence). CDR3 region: CASRAGNTEAFF. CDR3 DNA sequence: TGTGCCAGTAGGGCAGGGAACACTGAAGCTTTCTTT.

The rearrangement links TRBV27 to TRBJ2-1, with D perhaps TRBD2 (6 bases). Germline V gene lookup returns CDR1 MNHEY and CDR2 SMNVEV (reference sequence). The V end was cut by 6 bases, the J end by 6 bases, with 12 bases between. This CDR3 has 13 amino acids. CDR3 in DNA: TGTGCCAGCAGGCAAACTAGCCCCAATGAGCAGTTCTTC. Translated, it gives CASRQTSPNEQFF.

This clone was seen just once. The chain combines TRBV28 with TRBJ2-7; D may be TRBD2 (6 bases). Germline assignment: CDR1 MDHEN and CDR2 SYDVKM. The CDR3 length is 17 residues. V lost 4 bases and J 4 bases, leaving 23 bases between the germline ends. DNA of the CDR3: TGTGCCAGCAGTTCCCCCACGGTTCAGGCGGGAAGATACGAGCAGTACTTC. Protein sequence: CASSSPTVQAGRYEQYF.

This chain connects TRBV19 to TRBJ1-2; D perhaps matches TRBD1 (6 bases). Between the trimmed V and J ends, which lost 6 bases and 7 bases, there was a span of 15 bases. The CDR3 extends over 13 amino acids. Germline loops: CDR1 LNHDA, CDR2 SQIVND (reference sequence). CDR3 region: CASRTGTLLGYTF. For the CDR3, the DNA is TGTGCCAGTAGGACCGGGACACTACTTGGCTACACCTTC.

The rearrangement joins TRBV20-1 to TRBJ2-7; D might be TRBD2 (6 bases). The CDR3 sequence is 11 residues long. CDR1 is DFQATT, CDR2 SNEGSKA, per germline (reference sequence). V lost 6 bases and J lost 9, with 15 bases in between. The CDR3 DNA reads TGCAGTGCGGGAACTAGCTCCGGGCAGTACTTC. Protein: CSAGTSSGQYF.

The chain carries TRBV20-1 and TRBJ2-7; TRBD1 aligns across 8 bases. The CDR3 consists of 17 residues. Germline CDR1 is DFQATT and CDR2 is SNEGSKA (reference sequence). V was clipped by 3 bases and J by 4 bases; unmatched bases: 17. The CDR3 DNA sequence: TGCAGTGCTAGTGGGACAGGCGAGTTCAATAATGTATACGAGCAGTACTTC. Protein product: CSASGTGEFNNVYEQYF.

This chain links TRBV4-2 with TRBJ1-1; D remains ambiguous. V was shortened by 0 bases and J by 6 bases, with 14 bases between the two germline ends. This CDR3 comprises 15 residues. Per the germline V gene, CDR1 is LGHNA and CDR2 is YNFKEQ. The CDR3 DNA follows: TGTGCCAGCAGCCAAGAGGAGGGAGGTTATGCTGAAGCTTTCTTT. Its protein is CASSQEEGGYAEAFF.

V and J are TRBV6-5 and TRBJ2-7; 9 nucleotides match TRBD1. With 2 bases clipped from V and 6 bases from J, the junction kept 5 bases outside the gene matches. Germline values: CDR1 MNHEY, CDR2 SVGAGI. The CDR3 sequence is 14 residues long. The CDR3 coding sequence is TGTGCCAGCAGTTACGGGACAGGGCTTACCGAGCAGTACTTC. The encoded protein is CASSYGTGLTEQYF.